The 20 T cell receptor beta chains below come from one sample, sequenced in a study of blood T cell dynamics during melanoma immunotherapy. Time point denoted: pre-treatment baseline. Produced via immunoSEQ multiplex PCR; TCRdb's table is partial and in-frame only. The sample consists of more than 9,000 clones, roughly 85% of them appearing once. Source: blood, taken from a patient treated with checkpoint blockade. All receptors derive from a human donor with melanoma.

V is TRBV2 and J is TRBJ2-5; 7 nucleotides agree with TRBD2. V dropped 8 bases and J dropped 4; count of bases not matched to a gene: 13. This CDR3 is built from 15 residues. Germline V gene sequence: CDR1 SNHLY, CDR2 FYNNEI. The CDR3 DNA reads TGTGCCAGCTCGGCGAGACTAGCAAGCGGAGAGACCCAGTACTTC. Protein product: CASSARLASGETQYF.

This clone was recorded a few times. The chain is built from TRBV2 and TRBJ2-2, with D perhaps TRBD1 (5 bases). The CDR3 runs 14 residues. Germline assignment: CDR1 SNHLY and CDR2 FYNNEI. V lost 0 bases and J 9 bases, leaving 11 bases between the germline ends. The CDR3 protein is CASSEALQGRELFF. CDR3 in DNA: TGTGCCAGCAGTGAAGCGCTTCAGGGCAGGGAGCTGTTTTTT.

This clone was observed a single time. The V and J genes are TRBV7-2 and TRBJ2-3; 8 nucleotides match TRBD2. The CDR3 runs 15 residues. Looked up from germline, CDR1 is SGHTA and CDR2 is FQGNSA. Losses at the gene ends were 0 bases for V and 1 base for J; bases not matched to a gene: 0. CDR3 residues: CASSLASGGTDTQYF. The CDR3 DNA follows: TGTGCCAGCAGCTTAGCTAGCGGGGGCACAGATACGCAGTATTTT.

This chain joins TRBV6-5 and TRBJ2-5, with D perhaps matching TRBD1 (6 bases). The CDR3 totals 13 residues. CDR1 is MNHEY and CDR2 is SVGAGI in the germline V gene. Trimming took 5 bases from V and 9 from J, leaving 16 bases between them. The CDR3 is CASSKDSPGAQYF. In nucleotides, the CDR3 is TGTGCCAGCAGTAAGGACAGCCCTGGGGCCCAGTACTTC.

The chain carries TRBV18 and TRBJ2-2; D unresolved. Germline CDR1 KGHSH, CDR2 LQKENI. Trimming pared 1 base from V and 4 bases from J, leaving 10 bases between. The CDR3 has 15 amino acids. The CDR3 loop reads CASSPLPAPTGELFF. The CDR3 DNA sequence: TGTGCCAGCTCACCACTTCCAGCTCCCACCGGGGAGCTGTTTTTT.

The chain combines TRBV5-5 with TRBJ2-6, with D unresolved. The V and J ends lost 4 bases and 4 bases respectively, with 9 bases between them. Per germline, CDR1 SGHKS and CDR2 YYEKEE (reference sequence). The CDR3 spans 14 residues. The CDR3 is CASSPSSGANVLTF. CDR3 in DNA: TGTGCCAGCAGCCCCAGTTCCGGGGCCAACGTCCTGACTTTC.

This sequence joins TRBV5-6 and TRBJ2-6, with D perhaps TRBD2 (5 bases). The germline CDR1 and CDR2 sequences are SGHDT and YYEEEE. Deletions cut 0 bases from V and 4 bases from J, with 8 bases between. The CDR3 runs to 15 residues. The chain's CDR3 is CASSLDGRGANVLTF. The CDR3 DNA reads as TGTGCCAGCAGCTTGGATGGGAGAGGGGCCAACGTCCTGACTTTC.

The chain combines TRBV27 with TRBJ1-1; D uncertain. The V gene lost 4 bases and the J gene lost 4 bases, with 13 bases spanning the gap. From germline, CDR1 is MNHEY and CDR2 SMNVEV (reference sequence). This CDR3 spans 14 amino acids. This chain's CDR3 is CASSSYQQLTEAFF. As DNA, the CDR3 is TGTGCCAGCAGTTCCTACCAGCAGCTCACTGAAGCTTTCTTT.

V gene TRBV4-2 combines with J gene TRBJ2-7, with 13 bases aligning to TRBD2. Germline trimming cut 1 base from V and 3 bases from J; bases unmatched to any gene: 3. The CDR3 length is 16 residues. CDR1 and CDR2 (germline): LGHNA, YNFKEQ. The CDR3 loop is CASSQVLAGGNYEQYF. In DNA form, the CDR3 reads TGTGCCAGCAGCCAAGTACTAGCGGGGGGGAACTACGAGCAGTACTTC.

This chain connects TRBV7-2 to TRBJ2-7; 7 bases fit TRBD1. The germline CDR1 and CDR2 sequences are SGHTA and FQGNSA. The V and J ends lost 2 bases and 3 bases, in that order; junction bases with no gene match: 4. CDR3 length: 14 residues. This CDR3 is CASSLHRGFYEQYF. CDR3 nucleotides: TGTGCCAGCAGCTTACACAGGGGTTTCTACGAGCAGTACTTC.

As DNA, the CDR3 is TGTGCCAGCAGCCCGACTAGCGGGGGTAGGGGTGAGCAGTTCTTC. Its translation: CASSPTSGGRGEQFF. The J gene is TRBJ2-1, the V gene TRBV13; 12 positions match TRBD2. CDR3 size: 15 residues. The trim removed 5 bases at V and 9 bases at J, leaving 8 bases unmatched. Germline V CDR1 and CDR2: PRHDT, FYEKMQ (reference sequence).

This chain joins TRBV28 and TRBJ2-3; 11 bases are shared with TRBD2. In germline, CDR1 is MDHEN, CDR2 SYDVKM. This CDR3 spans 15 amino acids. J was trimmed by 5 bases and V by 6 bases; bases with no gene match: 7. The DNA for the CDR3 is TGTGCCAGCAGCCCTACTAGCGGGGGCGGAGATACGCAGTATTTT. Protein: CASSPTSGGGDTQYF.

Only one count was recorded for this clone. V is TRBV11-3 and J is TRBJ2-3; possibly TRBD2 for D (6 bases). From germline, CDR1 is SGHNT and CDR2 YENEEA. The ends were cut back, 5 bases at V and 5 bases at J, with 11 bases in the middle. CDR3 length: 13 amino acids. The CDR3 spells CASSPGRGDTQYF. The CDR3, as DNA: TGTGCCAGCAGCCCCGGGCGGGGAGATACGCAGTATTTT.

This clone showed up just once. This chain joins TRBV6-1 and TRBJ2-3; 10 bases match TRBD2. This CDR3 region has 15 residues. Trimming cost V 4 bases and J 4 bases; bases outside gene matches: 5. Germline values: CDR1 MNHNS, CDR2 SASEGT. CDR3 amino acids: CASSGASGGPDTQYF. The CDR3 DNA is TGTGCCAGCAGTGGGGCTAGCGGGGGCCCAGATACGCAGTATTTT.

The CDR3 sequence is CASSPAGAAMWYGYTF. DNA for the CDR3: TGTGCCAGCAGCCCCGCCGGGGCGGCAATGTGGTATGGCTACACCTTC. The chain is built from TRBV11-2 and TRBJ1-2; possibly TRBD1 for D (5 bases). V lost 5 bases, J lost 5 bases, and 21 bases lay in between. Germline-derived CDR1 and CDR2 are SGHAT and FQNNGV. CDR3 length: 16 amino acids.

This chain links TRBV5-1 with TRBJ2-7; D perhaps matches TRBD1 (6 bases). V shed 0 bases and J shed 7 bases, with 20 bases lying between them. The germline V gene has CDR1 SGHRS and CDR2 YFSETQ. The CDR3 sequence is 16 residues long. The CDR3 coding sequence is TGCGCCAGCAGCTTGGACGGGACACTTCCTCCACTGGAGCAGTACTTC. The encoded protein is CASSLDGTLPPLEQYF.

This chain uses TRBV19 with TRBJ2-2; 8 bases are a match to TRBD2. V lost 5 bases, J lost 5 bases, and 10 bases stayed unmatched. The CDR3 spans 16 residues. Germline CDR1 is LNHDA and CDR2 is SQIVND (reference sequence). In DNA form, the CDR3 reads TGTGCCAGTAGTCCTCCCCGGGGGGGAGTGACCGGGGAGCTGTTTTTT. As protein: CASSPPRGGVTGELFF. Supplemented by reference TRBV19 and TRBJ2-2, the full variable domain reads DGGITQSPKYLFRKEGQNVTLSCEQNLNHDAMYWYRQDPGQGLRLIYYSQIVNDFQKGDIAEGYSVSREKKESFPLTVTSAQKNPTAFYLCASSPPRGGVTGELFFGEGSRLTVL.

This chain joins TRBV11-2 and TRBJ2-1; tentatively, D is TRBD2 (7 bases). Germline values: CDR1 SGHAT, CDR2 FQNNGV. This CDR3 has 15 residues. Between the trimmed V and J ends, which lost 3 bases and 4 bases, there was a span of 13 bases. In nucleotides, the CDR3 is TGTGCCAGCAGCTTTGGGGGGGGCGGGTACAATGAGCAGTTCTTC. It specifies CASSFGGGGYNEQFF.

The rearrangement joins TRBV7-7 to TRBJ1-5; 7 bases map to TRBD1. The CDR3 spans 21 residues. Unmatched junction bases numbered 28, after V lost 5 bases and J lost 6 bases. CDR1 is SSHAT, CDR2 FNYEAQ, per germline (reference sequence). CDR3 sequence (DNA): TGTGCCAGCAGCCCAACGATTTCAGGGGGACGTCACCTACGCGGGTGTCAGCCCCAGCATTTT. It translates to CASSPTISGGRHLRGCQPQHF.

The chain couples TRBV19 to TRBJ2-5; D unresolved. With 2 bases removed from V and 2 bases from J, the gap between germline ends came to 12 bases. CDR3 size: 15 residues. In germline, CDR1 is LNHDA, CDR2 SQIVND (reference sequence). This CDR3 reads CASSIKGWEQETQYF. The CDR3 coding sequence is TGTGCCAGTAGTATAAAGGGATGGGAACAAGAGACCCAGTACTTC.